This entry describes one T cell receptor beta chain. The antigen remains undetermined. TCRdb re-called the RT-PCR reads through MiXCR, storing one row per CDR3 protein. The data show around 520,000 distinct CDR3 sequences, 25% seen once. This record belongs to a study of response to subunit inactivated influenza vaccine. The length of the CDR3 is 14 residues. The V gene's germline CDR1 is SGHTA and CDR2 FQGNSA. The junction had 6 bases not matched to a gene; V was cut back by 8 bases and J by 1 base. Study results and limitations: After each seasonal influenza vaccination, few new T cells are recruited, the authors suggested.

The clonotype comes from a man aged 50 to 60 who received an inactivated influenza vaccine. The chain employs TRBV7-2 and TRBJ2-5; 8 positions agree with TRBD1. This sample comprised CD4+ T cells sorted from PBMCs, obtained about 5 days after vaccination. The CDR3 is CASLWTGCQETQYF. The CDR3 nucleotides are TGTGCCAGCCTGTGGACAGGGTGCCAAGAGACCCAGTACTTC.